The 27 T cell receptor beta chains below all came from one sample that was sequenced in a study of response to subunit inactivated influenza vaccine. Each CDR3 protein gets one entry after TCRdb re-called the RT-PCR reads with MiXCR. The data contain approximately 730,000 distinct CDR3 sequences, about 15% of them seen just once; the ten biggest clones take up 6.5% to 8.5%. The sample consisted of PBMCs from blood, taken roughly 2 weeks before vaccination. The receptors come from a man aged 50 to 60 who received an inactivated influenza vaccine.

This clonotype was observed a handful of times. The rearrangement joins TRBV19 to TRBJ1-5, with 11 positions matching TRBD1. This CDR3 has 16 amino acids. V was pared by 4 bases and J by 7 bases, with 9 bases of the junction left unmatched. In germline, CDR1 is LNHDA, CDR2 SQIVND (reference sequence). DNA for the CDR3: TGTGCCAGTAGTAAAGGACAGGGGGCGCAAGGGCAGCCCCAGCATTTT. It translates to CASSKGQGAQGQPQHF.

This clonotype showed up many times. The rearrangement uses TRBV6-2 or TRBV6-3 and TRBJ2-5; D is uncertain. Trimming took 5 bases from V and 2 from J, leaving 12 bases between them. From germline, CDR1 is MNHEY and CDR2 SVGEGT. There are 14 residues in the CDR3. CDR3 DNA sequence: TGTGCCAGCAGTCGTGACCGTATACAAGAGACCCAGTACTTC. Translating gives CASSRDRIQETQYF.

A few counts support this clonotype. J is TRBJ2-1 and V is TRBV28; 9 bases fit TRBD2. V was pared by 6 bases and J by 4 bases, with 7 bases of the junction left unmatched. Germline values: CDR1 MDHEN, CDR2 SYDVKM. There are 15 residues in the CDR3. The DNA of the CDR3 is TGTGCCAGCAGAAGTTCGGGACTAGCATACAATGAGCAGTTCTTC. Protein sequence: CASRSSGLAYNEQFF. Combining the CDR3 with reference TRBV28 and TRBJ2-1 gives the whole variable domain DVKVTQSSRYLVKRTGEKVFLECVQDMDHENMFWYRQDPGLGLRLIYFSYDVKMKEKGDIPEGYSVSREKKERFSLILESASTNQTSMYLCASRSSGLAYNEQFFGPGTRLTVL.

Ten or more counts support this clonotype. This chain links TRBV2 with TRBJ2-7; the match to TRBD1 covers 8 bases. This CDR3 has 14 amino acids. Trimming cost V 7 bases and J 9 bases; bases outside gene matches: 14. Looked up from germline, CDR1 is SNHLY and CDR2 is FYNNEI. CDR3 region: CASTMDDRGARQYF. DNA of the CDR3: TGTGCCAGCACCATGGATGACAGGGGAGCGCGGCAGTACTTC.

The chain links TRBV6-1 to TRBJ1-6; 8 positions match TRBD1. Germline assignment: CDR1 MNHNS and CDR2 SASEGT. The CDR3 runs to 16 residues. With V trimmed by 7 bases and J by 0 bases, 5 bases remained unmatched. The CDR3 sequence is CASKRTGSSYNSPLHF. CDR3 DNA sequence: TGTGCCAGCAAGAGGACAGGGAGCTCCTATAATTCACCCCTCCACTTT.

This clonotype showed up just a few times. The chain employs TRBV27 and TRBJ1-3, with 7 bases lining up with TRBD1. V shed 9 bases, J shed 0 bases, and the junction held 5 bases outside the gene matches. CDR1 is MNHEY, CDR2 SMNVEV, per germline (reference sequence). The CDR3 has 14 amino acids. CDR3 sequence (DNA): TGTGCCAGTAAGAGACAGGGCTCTGGAAACACCATATATTTT. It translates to CASKRQGSGNTIYF.

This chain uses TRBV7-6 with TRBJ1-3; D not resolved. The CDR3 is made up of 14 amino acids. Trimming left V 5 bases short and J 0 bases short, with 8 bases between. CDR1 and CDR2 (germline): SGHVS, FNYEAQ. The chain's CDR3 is CASSLHGSGNTIYF. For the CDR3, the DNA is TGTGCCAGCAGCCTCCATGGCTCTGGAAACACCATATATTTT.

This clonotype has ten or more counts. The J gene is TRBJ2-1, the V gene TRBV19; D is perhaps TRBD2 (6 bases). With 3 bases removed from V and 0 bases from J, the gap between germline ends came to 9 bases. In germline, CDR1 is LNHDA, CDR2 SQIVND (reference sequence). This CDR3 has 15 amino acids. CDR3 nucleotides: TGTGCCAGTAGTATCGACGGGAGCTCCTACAATGAGCAGTTCTTC. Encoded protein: CASSIDGSSYNEQFF.

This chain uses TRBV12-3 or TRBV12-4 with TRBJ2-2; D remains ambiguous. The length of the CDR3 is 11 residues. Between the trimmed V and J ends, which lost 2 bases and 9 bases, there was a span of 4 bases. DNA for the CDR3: TGTGCCAGCAGTTTACTCAGGGAGCTGTTTTTT. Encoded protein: CASSLLRELFF.

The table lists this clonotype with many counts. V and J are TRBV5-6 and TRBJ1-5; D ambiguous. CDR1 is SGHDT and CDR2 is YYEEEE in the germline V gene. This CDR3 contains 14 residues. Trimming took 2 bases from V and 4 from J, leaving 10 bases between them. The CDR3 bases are TGTGCCAGCAGCTTTCGCGGGCATAATCAGCCCCAGCATTTT. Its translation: CASSFRGHNQPQHF.

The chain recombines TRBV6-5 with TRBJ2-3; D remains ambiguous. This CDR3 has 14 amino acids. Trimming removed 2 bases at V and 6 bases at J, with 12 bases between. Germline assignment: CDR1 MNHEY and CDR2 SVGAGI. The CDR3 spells CASSYLESRDTQYF. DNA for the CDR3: TGTGCCAGCAGTTACCTGGAGAGCAGGGATACGCAGTATTTT.

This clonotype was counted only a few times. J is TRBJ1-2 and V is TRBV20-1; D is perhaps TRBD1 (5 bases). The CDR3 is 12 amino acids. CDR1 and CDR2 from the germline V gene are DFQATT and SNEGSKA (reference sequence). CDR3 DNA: TGCAGGGCGGGGCGCCCTAACTATGGCTACACCTTC. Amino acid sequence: CRAGRPNYGYTF.

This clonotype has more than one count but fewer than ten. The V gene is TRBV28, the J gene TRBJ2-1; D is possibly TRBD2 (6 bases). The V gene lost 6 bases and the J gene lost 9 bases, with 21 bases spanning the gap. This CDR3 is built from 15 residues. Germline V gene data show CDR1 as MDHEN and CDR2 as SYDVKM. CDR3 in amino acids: CASSPEGRDRVEQFF. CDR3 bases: TGTGCCAGCAGCCCCGAGGGGCGGGATAGGGTTGAGCAGTTCTTC.

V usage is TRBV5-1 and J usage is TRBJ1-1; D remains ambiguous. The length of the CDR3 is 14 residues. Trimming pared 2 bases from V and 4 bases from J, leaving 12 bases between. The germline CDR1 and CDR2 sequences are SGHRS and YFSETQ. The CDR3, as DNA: TGCGCCAGCAGCTTAGGAATTGCGAGCACTGAAGCTTTCTTT. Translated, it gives CASSLGIASTEAFF.

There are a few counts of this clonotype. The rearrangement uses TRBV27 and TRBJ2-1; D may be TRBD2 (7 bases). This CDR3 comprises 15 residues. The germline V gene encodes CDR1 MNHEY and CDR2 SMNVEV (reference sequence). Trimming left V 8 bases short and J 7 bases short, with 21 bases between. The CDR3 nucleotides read TGTGCCAGCTGGGACCTACTAGGGGGAGGGAATGAGCAGTTCTTC. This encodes CASWDLLGGGNEQFF.

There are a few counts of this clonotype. The chain's CDR3 is CSVLEGAPWHEQYF. For the CDR3, the DNA is TGCAGCGTATTAGAGGGAGCCCCTTGGCACGAGCAGTACTTC. The chain has TRBV29-1 and TRBJ2-7, with TRBD2 as a possible D gene (5 bases). Germline CDR1 reads SQVTM; CDR2 reads ANQGSEA. This CDR3 region has 14 residues. V was pared by 6 bases and J by 5 bases, with 20 bases between.

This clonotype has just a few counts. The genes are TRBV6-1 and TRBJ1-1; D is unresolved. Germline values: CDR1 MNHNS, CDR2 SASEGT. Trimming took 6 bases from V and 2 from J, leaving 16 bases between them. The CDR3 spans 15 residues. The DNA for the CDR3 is TGTGCCAGCAGCCTCGAACGTGCAGTTAACACTGAAGCTTTCTTT. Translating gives CASSLERAVNTEAFF.

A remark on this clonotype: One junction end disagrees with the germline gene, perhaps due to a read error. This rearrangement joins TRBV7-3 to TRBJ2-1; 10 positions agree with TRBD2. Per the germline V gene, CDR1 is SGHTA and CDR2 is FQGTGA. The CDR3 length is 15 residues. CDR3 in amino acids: CASSLTGTSASEQFF. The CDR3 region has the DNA TGTGCCAGCAGCCTAACCGGGACTAGCGCTAGTGAGCAGTTCTTC.

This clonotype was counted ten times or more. CDR3 loop: CASSLRGSTDTQYF. The CDR3 DNA reads TGTGCCAGCAGTTTAAGGGGGAGCACAGATACGCAGTATTTT. The chain links TRBV28 to TRBJ2-3, with D possibly being TRBD1 (6 bases). This CDR3 is 14 amino acids long. Germline CDR1 reads MDHEN; CDR2 reads SYDVKM. V lost 2 bases, J lost 0 bases, and 6 bases lay in between.

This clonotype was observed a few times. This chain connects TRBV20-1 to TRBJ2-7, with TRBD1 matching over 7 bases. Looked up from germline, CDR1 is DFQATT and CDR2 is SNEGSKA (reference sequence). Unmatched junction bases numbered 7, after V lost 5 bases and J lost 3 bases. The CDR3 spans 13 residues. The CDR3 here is CSAYPGGDYEQYF. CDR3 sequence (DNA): TGCAGTGCTTACCCAGGGGGAGACTACGAGCAGTACTTC.

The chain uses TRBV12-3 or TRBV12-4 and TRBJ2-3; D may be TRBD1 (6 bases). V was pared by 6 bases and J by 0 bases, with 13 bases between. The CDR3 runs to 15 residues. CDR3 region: CASRMQGFSTDTQYF. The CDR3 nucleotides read TGTGCCAGCAGAATGCAGGGGTTTAGCACAGATACGCAGTATTTT.

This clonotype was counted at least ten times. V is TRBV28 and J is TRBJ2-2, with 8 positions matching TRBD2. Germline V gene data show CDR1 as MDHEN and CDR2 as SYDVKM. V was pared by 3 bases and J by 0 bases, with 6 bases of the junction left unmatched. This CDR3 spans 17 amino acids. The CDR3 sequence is CASSFNLGGANTGELFF. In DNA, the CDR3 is TGTGCCAGCAGTTTCAATCTCGGGGGGGCGAACACCGGGGAGCTGTTTTTT.

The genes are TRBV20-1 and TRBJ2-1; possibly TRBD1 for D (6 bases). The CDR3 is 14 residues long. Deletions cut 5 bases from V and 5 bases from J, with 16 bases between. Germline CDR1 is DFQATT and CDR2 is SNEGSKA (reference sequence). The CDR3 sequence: CSAATGFWNNEQFF. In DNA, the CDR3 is TGCAGTGCTGCAACAGGGTTCTGGAACAATGAGCAGTTCTTC.

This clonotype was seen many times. CDR3 residues: CASSLARSSYEQYF. DNA for the CDR3: TGTGCCAGCAGTTTGGCTAGGAGCTCCTACGAGCAGTACTTC. The chain uses TRBV25-1 and TRBJ2-7; D gene uncertain. Trimming pared 5 bases from V and 0 bases from J, leaving 11 bases between. This CDR3 region has 14 residues. Germline V gene lookup returns CDR1 MGHDK and CDR2 SYGVNS.

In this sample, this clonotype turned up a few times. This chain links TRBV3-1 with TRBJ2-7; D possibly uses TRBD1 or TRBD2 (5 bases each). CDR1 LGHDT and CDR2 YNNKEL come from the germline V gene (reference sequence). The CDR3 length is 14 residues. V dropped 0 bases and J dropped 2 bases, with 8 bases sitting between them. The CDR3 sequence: CASSQERGPYEQYF. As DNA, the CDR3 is TGTGCCAGCAGCCAAGAGAGGGGTCCCTACGAGCAGTACTTC.

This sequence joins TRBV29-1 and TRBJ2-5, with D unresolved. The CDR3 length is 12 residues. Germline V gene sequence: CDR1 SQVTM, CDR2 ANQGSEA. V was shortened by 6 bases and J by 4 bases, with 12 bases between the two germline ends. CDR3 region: CSVGSGSETQYF. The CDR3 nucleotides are TGCAGCGTAGGTTCGGGTTCAGAGACCCAGTACTTC.

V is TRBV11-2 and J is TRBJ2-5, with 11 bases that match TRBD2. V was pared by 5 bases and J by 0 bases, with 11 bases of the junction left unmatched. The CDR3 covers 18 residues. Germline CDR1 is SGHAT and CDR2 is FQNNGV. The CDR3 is CASSPRATSGSYQETQYF. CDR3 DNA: TGTGCCAGCAGCCCCAGGGCAACTAGCGGGAGTTACCAAGAGACCCAGTACTTC.